A selection of T cell receptor beta chains follows, all from one sample in a study of beta chain features in type 1 diabetes. Data came from immunoSEQ multiplex PCR; TCRdb stores just in-frame clones and leaves some out. Of hundreds of thousands of clones detected, 17% appear once; the ten largest clones hold roughly 0.025%. What was sequenced was naive CD4+ T cells from blood. These receptors were collected from a woman under 30 in good health. Each CDR3 is given with its conserved first and last residue. The D gene is left open where the match is weak. Expanded clones are given a class, and other clones once, few, many or no size at all.

D | J | size | V | CDR3 | DNA
NA | TRBJ2-6 | NA | TRBV28 | CASSLGDVLTF | TGTGCCAGCAGTTTGGGTGACGTCCTGACTTTC
NA | TRBJ1-4 | few | TRBV15 | CATSRERRQGEKLFF | TGTGCCACCAGCAGAGAGCGCCGGCAAGGGGAAAAACTGTTTTTT
TRBD1 | TRBJ2-3 | NA | TRBV6-6 | CASRDRGRDTQYF | TGTGCCAGCAGGGACAGGGGCAGGGATACGCAGTATTTT
NA | TRBJ2-7 | few | TRBV29-1 | CSVGRSYEQYF | TGCAGCGTTGGTCGGTCATACGAGCAGTACTTC
NA | TRBJ2-7 | few | TRBV2 | CASSRGSHEQYF | TGTGCCAGCTCGCGGGGATCCCACGAGCAGTACTTC
NA | TRBJ1-2 | NA | TRBV5-6 | CASSTYRVGYTF | TGTGCCAGCAGCACCTACAGGGTTGGCTACACCTTC
TRBD1 | TRBJ1-1 | NA | TRBV7-2 | CASSLGQDGDTEAFF | TGTGCCAGCAGCTTGGGACAGGATGGTGACACTGAAGCTTTCTTT
TRBD1 | TRBJ2-2 | few | TRBV19 | CASSQTGVTGELFF | TGTGCCAGTAGCCAGACAGGGGTCACCGGGGAGCTGTTTTTT
TRBD1 | TRBJ2-5 | NA | TRBV7-8 | CASSQTGGMKETQYF | TGTGCCAGCAGCCAGACAGGGGGCATGAAGGAGACCCAGTACTTC
NA | TRBJ2-2 | few | TRBV5-1 | CASSLYRAANTGELFF | TGCGCCAGCAGCTTATACCGGGCCGCGAACACCGGGGAGCTGTTTTTT
NA | TRBJ2-7 | NA | TRBV6-6 | CASSSGSGPLLQYF | TGTGCCAGCAGTTCCGGCTCGGGCCCGTTGCTGCAGTACTTC
TRBD1 | TRBJ2-5 | NA | TRBV14 | CASSHLLPGQGTLRTRETQYF | TGTGCCAGCAGCCATCTCCTTCCGGGACAGGGAACCCTCCGCACCAGAGAGACCCAGTACTTC
TRBD2 | TRBJ2-1 | few | TRBV18 | CASSLGGLAVPKSYNEQFF | TGTGCCAGCTCACTCGGGGGACTAGCGGTTCCCAAGTCCTACAATGAGCAGTTCTTC
TRBD1 | TRBJ2-7 | few | TRBV5-1 | CASRTGTGGTYEQYF | TGCGCCAGCAGGACCGGGACAGGGGGCACCTACGAGCAGTACTTC
TRBD2 | TRBJ2-1 | few | TRBV2 | CASRRLAGGTNEQFF | TGTGCCAGCAGACGACTAGCGGGAGGGACGAATGAGCAGTTCTTC
TRBD2 | TRBJ2-3 | NA | TRBV5-1 | CASSSGLAGGPQDTQYF | TGCGCCAGCAGCTCCGGACTAGCGGGAGGGCCCCAAGATACGCAGTATTTT
TRBD2 | TRBJ2-7 | NA | TRBV27 | CASSFGPRTSGRPQGYEQYF | TGTGCCAGCAGTTTTGGGCCCCGGACTAGCGGGAGGCCTCAGGGCTACGAGCAGTACTTC
NA | TRBJ2-6 | NA | TRBV4-3 | CASRSSSQGSGANVLTF | TGCGCCAGCAGGTCTAGTTCGCAGGGGTCTGGGGCCAACGTCCTGACTTTC
NA | TRBJ2-7 | few | TRBV7-3 | CASSLNPMGEQYF | TGTGCCAGCAGCTTAAACCCCATGGGCGAGCAGTACTTC
TRBD1 | TRBJ2-5 | few | TRBV7-2 | CASSLALGSGTGQGRRETQYF | TGTGCCAGCAGCTTAGCTTTGGGTTCCGGGACAGGGCAGGGAAGGAGGGAGACCCAGTACTTC
NA | TRBJ2-1 | few | TRBV7-2 | CASSLTWGISYNEQFF | TGTGCCAGCAGCTTGACGTGGGGGATCTCCTACAATGAGCAGTTCTTC
NA | TRBJ2-7 | NA | TRBV28 | CASSLVASSQYEQYF | TGTGCCAGCAGTCTAGTCGCCAGTTCTCAATACGAGCAGTACTTC
TRBD1 | TRBJ2-7 | few | TRBV28 | CASSLPGQHYEQYF | TGTGCCAGCAGTTTACCGGGACAGCACTACGAGCAGTACTTC
TRBD1 | TRBJ2-7 | NA | TRBV2 | CASKTGQSSSYEQYF | TGTGCCAGCAAGACGGGACAGTCGAGCTCCTACGAGCAGTACTTC
NA | TRBJ1-6 | few | TRBV6-6 | CASKVWGDSPLHF | TGTGCCAGCAAGGTTTGGGGTGACTCACCCCTCCACTTT
TRBD2 | TRBJ2-7 | few | TRBV28 | CASSPPTSGFYEQYF | TGTGCCAGCAGTCCCCCGACTAGCGGGTTCTACGAGCAGTACTTC